This is a list of T cell receptor beta chains from one sample in a study of T-cell reconstitution after alpha-beta-depleted transplantation in children. Each CDR3 protein is one row after TCRdb ran MiXCR on the PCR reads. Here the sample spans 600,000 to 700,000 distinct CDR3 sequences, roughly 15% being singletons. The sample in question was PBMCs from the stem cell graft donor, obtained from the stem cell graft. These receptors came from a human donor who donated a stem cell graft to a child with acute myeloid leukemia. The CDR3 runs from the conserved cysteine through the conserved F or W. Fields, in order: V gene, D gene, CDR3 length, clone size, J gene, CDR3 protein, CDR3 DNA. D genes are given only for firm matches. Rows give clone size only sometimes, using once, few, many, or a class for an expanded clone.

V gene: TRBV20-1; D gene: TRBD2; CDR3 length: 13; clone size: many; J gene: TRBJ2-3; CDR3 protein: CSASPGLGDTQYF; CDR3 DNA: TGCAGTGCTAGTCCGGGACTAGGGGATACGCAGTATTTT
V gene: TRBV12-3/TRBV12-4; D gene: -; CDR3 length: 11; clone size: -; J gene: TRBJ2-1; CDR3 protein: CASSVADEQFF; CDR3 DNA: TGTGCCAGCAGCGTGGCTGATGAGCAGTTCTTC
V gene: TRBV21-1; D gene: -; CDR3 length: 19; clone size: few; J gene: TRBJ2-7; CDR3 protein: CASSKGRPGQGVVSYEQYF; CDR3 DNA: TGTGCCAGCAGCAAAGGAAGACCGGGACAGGGGGTTGTCTCCTACGAGCAGTACTTC
V gene: TRBV20-1; D gene: -; CDR3 length: 15; clone size: -; J gene: TRBJ2-5; CDR3 protein: CSARPDAGSGETQYF; CDR3 DNA: TGCAGTGCTAGACCCGACGCGGGGTCAGGGGAGACCCAGTACTTC
V gene: TRBV20-1; D gene: -; CDR3 length: 12; clone size: many; J gene: TRBJ2-1; CDR3 protein: CSARGIVNEQFF; CDR3 DNA: TGCAGTGCTAGGGGGATAGTAAATGAGCAGTTCTTC
V gene: TRBV5-6; D gene: TRBD2; CDR3 length: 16; clone size: many; J gene: TRBJ2-1; CDR3 protein: CASSSAGGLDYNEQFF; CDR3 DNA: TGTGCCAGCAGCTCAGCGGGGGGGCTAGACTACAATGAGCAGTTCTTC
V gene: TRBV7-2; D gene: -; CDR3 length: 14; clone size: few; J gene: TRBJ1-1; CDR3 protein: CASSLTWGSTEAFF; CDR3 DNA: TGTGCCAGCAGCTTAACTTGGGGATCCACTGAAGCTTTCTTT
V gene: TRBV4-1; D gene: TRBD1; CDR3 length: 16; clone size: -; J gene: TRBJ2-7; CDR3 protein: CASSQSTGTIAYEQYF; CDR3 DNA: TGCGCCAGCAGCCAATCGACAGGGACAATCGCCTACGAGCAGTACTTC
V gene: TRBV27; D gene: -; CDR3 length: 16; clone size: few; J gene: TRBJ1-4; CDR3 protein: CASSFRQGRTNEKLFF; CDR3 DNA: TGTGCCAGCAGTTTTCGGCAGGGGAGAACTAATGAAAAACTGTTTTTT
V gene: TRBV29-1; D gene: -; CDR3 length: 12; clone size: many; J gene: TRBJ1-2; CDR3 protein: CSVVGQGNGYTF; CDR3 DNA: TGCAGCGTTGTTGGGCAGGGGAATGGCTACACCTTC
V gene: TRBV20-1; D gene: TRBD2; CDR3 length: 15; clone size: many; J gene: TRBJ2-7; CDR3 protein: CSAIPGTSGVYEQYF; CDR3 DNA: TGCAGTGCTATACCCGGGACTAGCGGGGTATACGAGCAGTACTTC
V gene: TRBV20-1; D gene: -; CDR3 length: 15; clone size: many; J gene: TRBJ2-5; CDR3 protein: CSARGSRGWGETQYF; CDR3 DNA: TGCAGTGCTAGAGGTTCAAGGGGCTGGGGCGAGACCCAGTACTTC
V gene: TRBV5-7; D gene: -; CDR3 length: 16; clone size: -; J gene: TRBJ1-5; CDR3 protein: CASSSRDTYSNQPQHF; CDR3 DNA: TGTGCCAGCAGCTCCCGGGACACCTATAGCAATCAGCCCCAGCATTTT
V gene: TRBV11-2; D gene: TRBD2; CDR3 length: 18; clone size: -; J gene: TRBJ2-1; CDR3 protein: CASSFGTSGGGAYNEQFF; CDR3 DNA: TGTGCCAGCAGCTTTGGGACTAGCGGGGGAGGGGCCTACAATGAGCAGTTCTTC
V gene: TRBV15; D gene: -; CDR3 length: 12; clone size: -; J gene: TRBJ2-2; CDR3 protein: CATSSKAGELFF; CDR3 DNA: TGTGCCACCAGCAGTAAAGCCGGGGAGCTGTTTTTT
V gene: TRBV25-1; D gene: TRBD1; CDR3 length: 14; clone size: -; J gene: TRBJ2-5; CDR3 protein: CASSGTGDGETQYF; CDR3 DNA: TGTGCCAGCAGTGGGACAGGGGATGGAGAGACCCAGTACTTC
V gene: TRBV7-6; D gene: TRBD1; CDR3 length: 19; clone size: few; J gene: TRBJ1-1; CDR3 protein: CASSSYPTPGQGFYTEAFF; CDR3 DNA: TGTGCCAGCAGCTCTTACCCAACTCCGGGACAGGGGTTTTACACTGAAGCTTTCTTT
V gene: TRBV6-1; D gene: -; CDR3 length: 13; clone size: many; J gene: TRBJ1-3; CDR3 protein: CASSATGFNTIYF; CDR3 DNA: TGTGCCAGCAGTGCAACGGGGTTCAACACCATATATTTT
V gene: TRBV7-9; D gene: -; CDR3 length: 15; clone size: few; J gene: TRBJ2-5; CDR3 protein: CASSSKGLFQETQYF; CDR3 DNA: TGTGCCAGCAGCTCTAAAGGTCTGTTCCAAGAGACCCAGTACTTC
V gene: TRBV6-1; D gene: -; CDR3 length: 14; clone size: many; J gene: TRBJ2-7; CDR3 protein: CASSGRGTSYEQYF; CDR3 DNA: TGTGCCAGCAGTGGGAGGGGGACCTCCTACGAGCAGTACTTC
V gene: TRBV12-3/TRBV12-4; D gene: TRBD1; CDR3 length: 17; clone size: -; J gene: TRBJ1-1; CDR3 protein: CASSWAEQGPLNTEAFF; CDR3 DNA: TGTGCCAGCAGCTGGGCGGAACAGGGGCCCCTGAACACTGAAGCTTTCTTT
V gene: TRBV29-1; D gene: -; CDR3 length: 13; clone size: many; J gene: TRBJ1-5; CDR3 protein: CSVGLALNQPQHF; CDR3 DNA: TGCAGCGTTGGCCTGGCCCTAAATCAGCCCCAGCATTTT
V gene: TRBV5-1; D gene: -; CDR3 length: 17; clone size: few; J gene: TRBJ1-6; CDR3 protein: CASSLEGPRQHNSPLHF; CDR3 DNA: TGCGCCAGCAGCTTGGAAGGTCCGCGGCAACATAATTCACCCCTCCACTTT
V gene: TRBV15; D gene: -; CDR3 length: 15; clone size: many; J gene: TRBJ1-2; CDR3 protein: CATSRDVAGSYGYTF; CDR3 DNA: TGTGCCACCAGCAGAGATGTGGCAGGGTCCTATGGCTACACCTTC
V gene: TRBV29-1; D gene: -; CDR3 length: 13; clone size: many; J gene: TRBJ1-2; CDR3 protein: CSVEDGLNYGYTF; CDR3 DNA: TGCAGCGTTGAAGATGGGCTTAACTATGGCTACACCTTC
V gene: TRBV12-3/TRBV12-4; D gene: -; CDR3 length: 14; clone size: -; J gene: TRBJ1-1; CDR3 protein: CASNRLAENTEAFF; CDR3 DNA: TGTGCCAGCAATAGGCTGGCGGAGAACACTGAAGCTTTCTTT
V gene: TRBV4-1; D gene: -; CDR3 length: 16; clone size: -; J gene: TRBJ2-3; CDR3 protein: CASSQDGPGSTDTQYF; CDR3 DNA: TGCGCCAGCAGCCAAGACGGCCCAGGGAGCACAGATACGCAGTATTTT
V gene: TRBV18; D gene: TRBD1; CDR3 length: 16; clone size: -; J gene: TRBJ1-1; CDR3 protein: CASSATGAPQSTEAFF; CDR3 DNA: TGTGCCAGCTCAGCTACAGGGGCGCCACAGTCGACTGAAGCTTTCTTT
V gene: TRBV20-1; D gene: -; CDR3 length: 16; clone size: many; J gene: TRBJ1-1; CDR3 protein: CSARRWTDVVNTEAFF; CDR3 DNA: TGCAGTGCTAGACGATGGACAGATGTGGTTAACACTGAAGCTTTCTTT